This T cell receptor beta chain was recovered during a study of T cell responses to AZD1222 COVID-19 vaccine. Overall study context: Timing groups of about 4 and about 12 weeks for second doses were pooled.

TCRdb's table, derived via immunoSEQ multiplex PCR, lists solely in-frame clones and lacks some. The sample contains about 150,000 clones, 90% of which appear only once. The study, taken as a whole, reports: In a largely white British group with more females than males, clonal diversity was possibly underestimated.

V lost 2 bases and J lost 4, with 30 bases in between. This CDR3 is 20 amino acids long. Germline-derived CDR1 and CDR2 are SGHRS and YFSETQ. With regard to this clone: What it recognizes is unknown.

The chain combines TRBV5-1 with TRBJ1-1; possible D gene TRBD1, 6 bases. The sample consisted of peripheral blood, taken on day 0 of AZD1222 vaccination. This sequence was found in an adult in good health. DNA for the CDR3: TGCGCCAGCAGCTTTCTTCCGCCGTTGAACAGGGACACCCTATTCACTGAAGCTTTCTTT. Translated, it gives CASSFLPPLNRDTLFTEAFF.